The 18 T cell receptor beta chains given below trace back to one sample, sequenced in a study of cytomegalovirus exposure and HLA in healthy donors. A multiplex PCR was run with 60 Vbeta primers and 13 Jbeta primers. Assay: immunoSEQ multiplex PCR; the TCRdb copy retains only in-frame clones and omits some. This sample has around 180,000 clones, with approximately 81% found just once. Material: PBMCs. These receptors all stem from a boy aged 2 to 9 in good health and CMV-seronegative.

The rearrangement links TRBV9 to TRBJ2-7; 9 bases agree with TRBD1. Germline lookup yields CDR1 SGDLS and CDR2 YYNGEE. The junction had 9 bases not matched to a gene; V was cut back by 4 bases and J by 7 bases. This CDR3 is 14 amino acids long. The CDR3 sequence is CASSLGQGLREQYF. CDR3 coding DNA: TGTGCCAGCAGCTTGGGACAGGGTCTACGAGAGCAGTACTTC.

The J gene is TRBJ2-7, the V gene TRBV28; TRBD1 agrees at 7 bases. The CDR3 runs 15 residues. With V trimmed by 5 bases and J by 0 bases, 7 bases remained unmatched. CDR1 MDHEN and CDR2 SYDVKM come from the germline V gene. The CDR3 DNA reads TGTGCCAGCAGTCCGACAGGGCCCGCCTCCTACGAGCAGTACTTC. Amino acid sequence: CASSPTGPASYEQYF.

J is TRBJ2-7 and V is TRBV6-5; TRBD1 matches 10 bases. The CDR3 sequence is 15 residues long. The V gene's germline CDR1 is MNHEY and CDR2 SVGAGI. The trim removed 6 bases at V and 2 bases at J, leaving 7 bases unmatched. Written as DNA, the CDR3 is TGTGCCAGCAGGTCTCCCGGGACAGGGGCCTACGAGCAGTACTTC. Protein sequence: CASRSPGTGAYEQYF.

Written as DNA, the CDR3 is TGTGCCTGGGGAGGGGCTGGCGGCGCGATGGACACTGAAGCTTTCTTT. Its translation is CAWGGAGGAMDTEAFF. J is TRBJ1-1 and V is TRBV30, with a tentative D call TRBD1 (5 bases). Germline loops: CDR1 GTSNPN, CDR2 SVGIG (reference sequence). The CDR3 covers 16 residues. Trimming stripped 5 bases from V and 3 bases from J, with 22 bases between.

The chain couples TRBV6-1 to TRBJ2-7; 9 positions match TRBD2. The CDR3 has 15 amino acids. J gave up 6 bases and V 7 bases, and 13 bases lay outside the gene matches. Per germline, CDR1 MNHNS and CDR2 SASEGT. In DNA form, the CDR3 reads TGTGCCAGCAAGGCGGGGGGGCCTTTTGTCAGCGAGCAGTACGTC. Protein product: CASKAGGPFVSEQYV.

The V gene is TRBV5-1, the J gene TRBJ2-3; 11 nucleotides line up with TRBD1. The CDR3 extends over 16 amino acids. Germline V gene data show CDR1 as SGHRS and CDR2 as YFSETQ. The V gene end was trimmed by 5 bases and the J gene end by 4 bases; junction bases not matched to a gene: 9. The CDR3 DNA reads TGCGCCAGCAGATGGACAGGGGGCGTTTTTGCAGATACGCAGTATTTT. Its protein product is CASRWTGGVFADTQYF.

The chain recombines TRBV5-5 with TRBJ2-3; tentative D call: TRBD1 (6 bases). The ends were cut back, 0 bases at V and 0 bases at J, with 8 bases in the middle. This CDR3 has 15 amino acids. In germline, CDR1 is SGHKS, CDR2 YYEKEE (reference sequence). The CDR3 reads CASSLDQGSTDTQYF. The CDR3 DNA reads TGTGCCAGCAGCTTGGACCAGGGGAGCACAGATACGCAGTATTTT.

The rearrangement joins TRBV29-1 to TRBJ2-1; perhaps TRBD2 as D (6 bases). V dropped 0 bases and J dropped 7 bases, with 13 bases sitting between them. This CDR3 comprises 14 residues. Germline V lookup: CDR1 SQVTM, CDR2 ANQGSEA. The CDR3 is CSVEEVGGLNEQFF. CDR3 DNA: TGCAGCGTTGAAGAGGTCGGGGGTCTGAATGAGCAGTTCTTC.

The J gene is TRBJ1-2, the V gene TRBV28, with TRBD1 as a possible D gene (6 bases). CDR1 MDHEN and CDR2 SYDVKM come from the germline V gene. This CDR3 spans 16 amino acids. V lost 5 bases, J lost 3 bases, and 19 bases lay in between. The CDR3 here is CASSNSRGARDYGYTF. CDR3 bases: TGTGCCAGCAGTAACTCCCGGGGGGCGCGGGACTATGGCTACACCTTC.

In its sample, this clone was seen a few times. The chain couples TRBV5-1 to TRBJ2-5, with D maybe TRBD1 (6 bases). Germline assignment: CDR1 SGHRS and CDR2 YFSETQ. V was trimmed by 2 bases and J by 1 base, leaving 12 bases between them. The CDR3 has 15 amino acids. The CDR3, as DNA: TGCGCCAGCAGCTTATCCGGGACAAGCCAAGAGACCCAGTACTTC. It yields the protein CASSLSGTSQETQYF.

The chain employs TRBV23-1 and TRBJ2-1, with D tentatively TRBD2 (6 bases). TRBV23-1 is an open reading frame whose function is uncertain. V was clipped by 4 bases and J by 6 bases, with 19 bases between them. This CDR3 comprises 16 residues. The CDR3 loop reads CASSPRGPAEGNEQFF. The DNA of the CDR3 is TGCGCCAGCAGTCCCCGGGGACCGGCGGAGGGCAATGAGCAGTTCTTC.

The chain links TRBV19 to TRBJ1-2; TRBD1 aligns across 11 bases. CDR3 size: 14 residues. Germline loops: CDR1 LNHDA, CDR2 SQIVND (reference sequence). V shed 1 base, J shed 9 bases, and the junction held 4 bases outside the gene matches. The CDR3 is CASSIVGQGASYTF. CDR3 bases: TGTGCCAGTAGTATAGTAGGACAGGGGGCCAGCTACACCTTC.

Notes on this clone: Other nucleotide sequences in the sample specify the same CDR3. This chain joins TRBV9 and TRBJ2-3; no clear D. V dropped 4 bases and J dropped 0 bases, with 6 bases sitting between them. Looked up from germline, CDR1 is SGDLS and CDR2 is YYNGEE. The CDR3 is 13 residues long. The DNA for the CDR3 is TGTGCCAGCAGCACTACTAGCACAGATACGCAGTATTTT. Protein product: CASSTTSTDTQYF.

This chain connects TRBV19 to TRBJ1-5, with 11 bases fitting TRBD1. Germline trimming cut 6 bases from V and 5 bases from J; bases unmatched to any gene: 3. CDR1 and CDR2 from the germline V gene are LNHDA and SQIVND (reference sequence). There are 14 residues in the CDR3. The DNA of the CDR3 is TGTGCCAGTAGGGGACAGGGGGACTATCAGCCCCAGCATTTT. Amino acid sequence: CASRGQGDYQPQHF.

This clone has just one count. The rearrangement uses TRBV13 and TRBJ1-4, with D uncertain. The germline CDR1 and CDR2 sequences are PRHDT and FYEKMQ (reference sequence). V lost 5 bases, J lost 7 bases, and 11 bases lay in between. CDR3 size: 13 residues. CDR3 bases: TGTGCCAGCAGCCCGGTTGAACCTGAAAAACTGTTTTTT. Translation: CASSPVEPEKLFF.

The V and J genes are TRBV20-1 and TRBJ2-7, with a tentative D call TRBD1 (5 bases). The V end lost 6 bases, the J end lost 5 bases, and 8 bases lay between the germline ends. Germline CDR1 and CDR2: DFQATT and SNEGSKA (reference sequence). The CDR3 contains 10 residues. Written as DNA, the CDR3 is TGCAGTGCAGGGGTAGACGAGCAGTACTTC. Its protein product is CSAGVDEQYF.

The rearrangement joins TRBV7-2 to TRBJ1-5; D uncertain. Trimming removed 1 base at V and 4 bases at J, with 11 bases between. The CDR3 has 15 amino acids. The germline CDR1 and CDR2 sequences are SGHTA and FQGNSA. CDR3: CASSLGRRMNQPQHF. In DNA, the CDR3 is TGTGCCAGCAGCTTAGGCCGCAGGATGAATCAGCCCCAGCATTTT. Full variable domain (rest looked up from reference TRBV7-2 and TRBJ1-5): GAGVSQSPSNKVTEKGKDVELRCDPISGHTALYWYRQSLGQGLEFLIYFQGNSAPDKSGLPSDRFSAERTGGSVSTLTIQRTQQEDSAVYLCASSLGRRMNQPQHFGDGTRLSIL.

The J gene is TRBJ2-3, the V gene TRBV27; TRBD2 matches at 9 bases. This CDR3 region has 14 residues. Germline CDR1 is MNHEY and CDR2 is SMNVEV (reference sequence). The J segment lost 6 bases and the V segment lost 2 bases, leaving 3 bases of the junction unmatched. As DNA, the CDR3 is TGTGCCAGCAGTTTAGCGGGAGGGGCGGATACGCAGTATTTT. Translated: CASSLAGGADTQYF.